Below, one T cell receptor beta chain is given with its context. The data derive from a study of cytomegalovirus exposure and HLA in healthy donors. It was with 60 Vbeta and 13 Jbeta primers that the PCR ran. Sequenced by immunoSEQ multiplex PCR; TCRdb stores in-frame clones only, minus some. The sample carries 110,000 or so clones, more than 60% recorded once. Germline CDR1 KGHSH, CDR2 LQKENI. Losses at the gene ends were 1 base for V and 1 base for J; bases not matched to a gene: 6. The CDR3 is made up of 16 amino acids. The gene calls are TRBV18 and TRBJ1-2, with TRBD1 identical over 7 bases. Sequenced: PBMCs. This sequence originates from a woman between 40 and 55 years old in good health and CMV-seropositive. CDR3 protein: CASSPLEGALNYGYTF. The CDR3 bases are TGTGCCAGCTCACCACTCGAGGGGGCCCTTAACTATGGCTACACCTTC.